These 30 T cell receptor beta chains were all obtained from the same sample, sequenced in a study of shared clonotypes between healthy human individuals. Repertoires were generated with immunoSEQ multiplex PCR, while TCRdb's copy carries only in-frame clones and drops some. The sample yields approximately 1,500,000 clones, 95% to 99% seen once. The material sequenced was naive CD4+ T cells sorted from blood. The subset is: CD45RA+ positively selected. All receptors derive from a man aged 25-45 years in good health.

The rearrangement links TRBV4-1 to TRBJ2-5; D not resolved. The V and J ends lost 3 bases and 1 base respectively, with 12 bases between them. Per germline, CDR1 MGHRA and CDR2 YSYEKL. This CDR3 has 15 amino acids. The CDR3 DNA follows: TGCGCCAGCAGCCATCTGGGTTTACCCCAAGAGACCCAGTACTTC. The encoded protein is CASSHLGLPQETQYF.

This rearrangement joins TRBV5-1 to TRBJ1-1, with 10 bases lining up with TRBD1. V lost 4 bases and J lost 5; bases outside the gene matches: 8. CDR3 length: 15 amino acids. CDR1 is SGHRS and CDR2 is YFSETQ in the germline V gene. As DNA, the CDR3 is TGCGCCAGCAGCGACCCGGGACAGGGGTATACTGAAGCTTTCTTT. This gives the protein CASSDPGQGYTEAFF.

The chain has TRBV6-4 and TRBJ1-2, with a weak D call TRBD1 (6 bases). Trimming took off 6 bases at V and 5 bases at J, with 19 bases between the two ends. The CDR3 runs 15 residues. Germline CDR1 and CDR2: MRHNA and SNTAGT. The DNA for the CDR3 is TGTGCCAGCAGCCCCTCCGGGGGGCCGGGATATGGCTACACCTTC. Translated, it gives CASSPSGGPGYGYTF.

This chain joins TRBV7-8 and TRBJ1-5, with 8 bases fitting TRBD1. Germline CDR1 reads SGHVS; CDR2 reads FQNEAQ. V lost 5 bases and J lost 3; bases outside the gene matches: 3. This CDR3 has 14 amino acids. The CDR3 loop reads CASSPRGLNQPQHF. CDR3 sequence (DNA): TGTGCCAGCAGCCCCAGGGGGCTCAATCAGCCCCAGCATTTT.

The J gene is TRBJ2-1, the V gene TRBV7-2; possibly TRBD2 for D (5 bases). CDR1 is SGHTA, CDR2 FQGNSA, per germline. V lost 5 bases to trimming and J lost 9 bases, with 11 bases between them. The CDR3 extends over 12 amino acids. CDR3 amino acids: CASSPTLGEQFF. The DNA for the CDR3 is TGTGCCAGCAGCCCCACACTAGGTGAGCAGTTCTTC.

The rearrangement uses TRBV7-6 and TRBJ2-5; 8 bases fit TRBD2. Germline CDR1 is SGHVS and CDR2 is FNYEAQ. The CDR3 runs to 17 residues. J gave up 3 bases and V 2 bases, and 11 bases lay outside the gene matches. CDR3 DNA sequence: TGTGCCAGCAGCTTAAGACAAGGCGGGAGGAGAGAAGAGACCCAGTACTTC. It is translated as CASSLRQGGRREETQYF.

The chain carries TRBV9 and TRBJ2-1; TRBD2 matches 10 bases. CDR3 size: 15 residues. J lost 6 bases, V lost 0 bases, and 3 bases had no gene match. Per germline, CDR1 SGDLS and CDR2 YYNGEE. CDR3 loop: CASSVESGRANEQFF. The CDR3 DNA sequence: TGTGCCAGCAGCGTAGAAAGCGGGAGGGCCAATGAGCAGTTCTTC.

The chain joins TRBV11-3 to TRBJ2-7; D remains ambiguous. V was clipped by 5 bases and J by 3 bases, with 17 bases between them. Germline V gene data show CDR1 as SGHNT and CDR2 as YENEEA. The length of the CDR3 is 15 residues. The CDR3 spells CASSEDSVALYEQYF. The CDR3 coding sequence is TGTGCCAGCAGCGAAGACTCGGTGGCACTCTACGAGCAGTACTTC.

The V and J genes are TRBV7-9 and TRBJ2-7; D is possibly TRBD1 (5 bases). The CDR3 sequence is 15 residues long. V lost 0 bases, J lost 5 bases, and 14 bases lay in between. CDR1 and CDR2 from the germline V gene are SEHNR and FQNEAQ (reference sequence). As DNA, the CDR3 is TGTGCCAGCAGCTTAGCGGGGCAGTTCGGCCACGAGCAGTACTTC. This gives the protein CASSLAGQFGHEQYF.

This clone was seen only once. The V gene is TRBV5-6, the J gene TRBJ2-5; possibly TRBD2 for D (6 bases). Germline CDR1 and CDR2: SGHDT and YYEEEE. The CDR3 contains 16 residues. V was shortened by 0 bases and J by 4 bases, with 16 bases between the two germline ends. CDR3 in DNA: TGTGCCAGCAGCTTGGCCCCCGCGGGGCGGGCAGAGACCCAGTACTTC. It specifies CASSLAPAGRAETQYF.

V is TRBV11-2 and J is TRBJ1-3; no definite D call. V lost 1 base, J lost 2 bases, and 12 bases lay in between. Germline CDR1 is SGHAT and CDR2 is FQNNGV. The length of the CDR3 is 16 residues. The CDR3 reads CASSLGLATTGNTIYF. The CDR3 region has the DNA TGTGCCAGCAGCTTAGGGTTAGCTACCACTGGAAACACCATATATTTT.

This chain connects TRBV27 to TRBJ2-3; 9 nucleotides align to TRBD1. The CDR3 covers 15 residues. CDR1 and CDR2 (germline): MNHEY, SMNVEV (reference sequence). With 5 bases clipped from V and 5 bases from J, the junction kept 8 bases outside the gene matches. CDR3 amino acids: CASSEQGAIIDTQYF. In DNA, the CDR3 is TGTGCCAGCAGTGAACAGGGGGCTATTATAGATACGCAGTATTTT.

Regarding this clone: A read error may account for a junction end that differs from germline. The chain carries TRBV5-1 and TRBJ2-1; 7 nucleotides agree with TRBD2. Germline assignment: CDR1 SGHRS and CDR2 YFSETQ. This CDR3 has 15 residues. The CDR3 loop reads CVSSLVASGYNEQFF. The CDR3 DNA reads TGCGTCAGCAGCTTGGTTGCTAGCGGCTACAATGAGCAGTTCTTC.

The rearrangement uses TRBV2 and TRBJ2-1, with a weak D call TRBD2 (6 bases). The CDR3 spans 14 residues. Trimming took 7 bases from V and 5 from J, leaving 15 bases between them. The germline gives CDR1 SNHLY, CDR2 FYNNEI. The DNA for the CDR3 is TGTGCCAGCATCCGTCAATTAGCGGACAATGAGCAGTTCTTC. Its translation: CASIRQLADNEQFF.

A note on this clone: The same CDR3 also results from other DNA sequences found in this sample. The genes are TRBV10-2 and TRBJ2-1; D is uncertain. V was cut by 4 bases and J by 8 bases, with 6 bases left in between. The CDR3 length is 11 residues. From germline, CDR1 is WSHSY and CDR2 SAAADI. Here the CDR3 DNA reads TGCGCCAGCAGTGTTGTGGATGAGCAGTTCTTC. It yields the protein CASSVVDEQFF.

The rearrangement links TRBV6-4 to TRBJ2-3; TRBD2 agrees at 10 bases. V lost 6 bases and J lost 8; bases outside the gene matches: 11. The CDR3 is 15 amino acids. Per germline, CDR1 MRHNA and CDR2 SNTAGT. The CDR3 reads CASRQTSGNEVTQYF. The CDR3, as DNA: TGTGCCAGCAGGCAAACTAGCGGGAACGAGGTTACGCAGTATTTT.

V is TRBV10-3 and J is TRBJ2-7; D gene unclear. The V gene lost 4 bases and the J gene lost 0 bases, with 13 bases spanning the gap. The germline gives CDR1 ENHRY, CDR2 SYGVKD. This CDR3 region has 15 residues. In DNA, the CDR3 is TGTGCCATCAGTGCCTACAAGGATAGCTCCTACGAGCAGTACTTC. Encoded protein: CAISAYKDSSYEQYF.

The chain couples TRBV10-3 to TRBJ2-7; 7 bases align to TRBD2. The CDR3 length is 15 residues. After removal of 6 bases from V and 0 bases from J, the junction contained 8 bases not matched to a gene. Germline V gives CDR1 ENHRY, CDR2 SYGVKD. CDR3 loop: CAIRLGLADSYEQYF. The CDR3 nucleotides are TGTGCCATCAGGTTAGGGCTAGCGGACTCCTACGAGCAGTACTTC.

The J gene is TRBJ1-1, the V gene TRBV28; D remains unclear. V lost 3 bases, J lost 1 base, and 6 bases lay in between. Looked up from germline, CDR1 is MDHEN and CDR2 is SYDVKM. This CDR3 region has 13 residues. DNA of the CDR3: TGTGCCAGCAGTTTCGCACAGAACACTGAAGCTTTCTTT. It translates to CASSFAQNTEAFF.

The chain is built from TRBV6-1 and TRBJ2-7; D is possibly TRBD2 (6 bases). The germline V and J ends were trimmed by 7 bases and 6 bases, with 22 bases remaining between them. The germline V gene has CDR1 MNHNS and CDR2 SASEGT. This CDR3 comprises 15 residues. The CDR3 region has the DNA TGTGCCAGCATGCCCAGCGGGTTCTGGTTGGGCGAGCAGTACTTC. This sequence encodes CASMPSGFWLGEQYF.

The chain couples TRBV5-1 to TRBJ1-2; D gene uncertain. Germline V CDR1 and CDR2: SGHRS, YFSETQ. The V and J ends lost 3 bases and 2 bases respectively, with 11 bases between them. CDR3 length: 14 residues. The CDR3 DNA is TGCGCCAGCAGCTCGGCCAGAGGGAACTATGGCTACACCTTC. It encodes CASSSARGNYGYTF.

The chain links TRBV7-6 to TRBJ2-2; no reliable D call. V was pared by 1 base and J by 3 bases, with 3 bases between. The CDR3 runs to 13 residues. Germline CDR1 SGHVS, CDR2 FNYEAQ. The CDR3 region is CASSLDDTGELFF. The CDR3 DNA follows: TGTGCCAGCAGCTTAGACGACACCGGGGAGCTGTTTTTT.

The rearrangement uses TRBV7-6 and TRBJ2-1; D is perhaps TRBD1 (5 bases). Trimming took 8 bases from V and 6 from J, leaving 14 bases between them. This CDR3 comprises 13 residues. CDR1 is SGHVS and CDR2 is FNYEAQ in the germline V gene. The DNA for the CDR3 is TGTGCCAGCGCCCAACGTGGGGCCAATGAGCAGTTCTTC. Translated: CASAQRGANEQFF.

The CDR3 reads CASSLWEGRGEAFF. DNA of the CDR3: TGTGCCAGCAGTTTATGGGAAGGCAGGGGTGAAGCTTTCTTT. The rearrangement links TRBV28 to TRBJ1-1; possible D gene TRBD1, 6 bases. The germline V gene encodes CDR1 MDHEN and CDR2 SYDVKM. V lost 0 bases to trimming and J lost 7 bases, with 12 bases between them. This CDR3 is 14 amino acids long.

The V and J genes are TRBV7-9 and TRBJ2-7, with a weak D call TRBD2 (5 bases). CDR3 size: 14 residues. Trimming removed 5 bases at V and 3 bases at J, with 14 bases between. Germline assignment: CDR1 SEHNR and CDR2 FQNEAQ (reference sequence). The CDR3: CASSRYSGSYEQYF. The CDR3 coding sequence is TGTGCCAGCAGCCGATATTCGGGGAGCTACGAGCAGTACTTC. Full variable domain (remainder filled in from reference TRBV7-9 and TRBJ2-7): DTGVSQNPRHKITKRGQNVTFRCDPISEHNRLYWYRQTLGQGPEFLTYFQNEAQLEKSRLLSDRFSAERPKGSFSTLEIQRTEQGDSAMYLCASSRYSGSYEQYFGPGTRLTVT.

The V call is TRBV18, the J call TRBJ2-3, with D maybe TRBD1 (6 bases). This CDR3 has 16 residues. V was cut by 3 bases and J by 2 bases, with 15 bases left in between. CDR1 is KGHSH and CDR2 is LQKENI in the germline V gene. Here the CDR3 reads CASSPLAGALTDTQYF. CDR3 DNA sequence: TGTGCCAGCTCACCCCTGGCAGGGGCCCTCACAGATACGCAGTATTTT. The full variable domain, in which reference TRBV18 and TRBJ2-3 provide the parts outside the CDR3, is NAGVMQNPRHLVRRRGQEARLRCSPMKGHSHVYWYRQLPEEGLKFMVYLQKENIIDESGMPKERFSAEFPKEGPSILRIQQVVRGDSAAYFCASSPLAGALTDTQYFGPGTRLTVL.

Regarding this clone: Within the sample, other DNA sequences also encode this same CDR3. The chain links TRBV14 to TRBJ1-1; no definite D call. Trimming cost V 4 bases and J 0 bases, with 6 bases left between them. In germline, CDR1 is SGHDN, CDR2 FVKESK. CDR3 size: 13 residues. The CDR3 DNA is TGTGCCAGCAGCCTCAAGGTGAACACTGAAGCTTTCTTT. This sequence encodes CASSLKVNTEAFF.

This clone was picked up one time. This chain joins TRBV5-5 and TRBJ2-4; TRBD1 aligns across 8 bases. Germline V lookup: CDR1 SGHKS, CDR2 YYEKEE (reference sequence). After removal of 2 bases from V and 3 bases from J, the junction contained 7 bases not matched to a gene. The CDR3 has 16 amino acids. Written as DNA, the CDR3 is TGTGCCAGCAGCTTACGACAGGGGCTTGACAAAAACATTCAGTACTTC. Residues: CASSLRQGLDKNIQYF.

This clone was counted a single time. This chain's CDR3 is CASSPQKWDRAKYTF. As DNA, the CDR3 is TGTGCCAGCAGCCCTCAAAAATGGGACAGGGCGAAATACACCTTC. The chain uses TRBV7-3 and TRBJ1-2; 9 bases line up with TRBD1. CDR1 is SGHTA, CDR2 FQGTGA, per germline. V gave up 5 bases and J gave up 11 bases; unmatched junction bases: 15. This CDR3 has 15 amino acids.

As DNA, the CDR3 is TGCGCCAGCAGCCCCCGGGACACTACCTACGAGCAGTACTTC. The encoded protein is CASSPRDTTYEQYF. The chain has TRBV4-1 and TRBJ2-7; tentatively, D is TRBD1 (6 bases). Germline V gene lookup returns CDR1 MGHRA and CDR2 YSYEKL. V was shortened by 4 bases and J by 2 bases, with 12 bases between the two germline ends. The CDR3 spans 14 residues.